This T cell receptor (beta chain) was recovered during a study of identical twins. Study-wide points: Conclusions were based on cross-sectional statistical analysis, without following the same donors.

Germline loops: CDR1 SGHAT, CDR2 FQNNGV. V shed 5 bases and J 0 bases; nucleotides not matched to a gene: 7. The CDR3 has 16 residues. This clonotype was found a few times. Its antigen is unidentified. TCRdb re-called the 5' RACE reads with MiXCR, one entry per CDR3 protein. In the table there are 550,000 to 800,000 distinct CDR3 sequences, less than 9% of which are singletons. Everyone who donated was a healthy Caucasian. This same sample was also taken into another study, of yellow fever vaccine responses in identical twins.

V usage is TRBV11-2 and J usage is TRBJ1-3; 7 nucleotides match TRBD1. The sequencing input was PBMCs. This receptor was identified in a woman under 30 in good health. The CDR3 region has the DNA TGTGCCAGCAGCCGAACAGGGACAGCCTCTGGAAACACCATATATTTT. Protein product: CASSRTGTASGNTIYF. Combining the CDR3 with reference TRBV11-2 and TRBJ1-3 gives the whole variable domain EAGVAQSPRYKIIEKRQSVAFWCNPISGHATLYWYQQILGQGPKLLIQFQNNGVVDDSQLPKDRFSAERLKGVDSTLKIQPAKLEDSAVYLCASSRTGTASGNTIYFGEGSWLTVV.